Below are 5 T cell receptor beta chains sequenced from a single sample in a study of cytomegalovirus exposure and HLA in healthy donors. This PCR relied on a set of 60 Vbeta primers and 13 Jbeta primers. Some clones are missing from TCRdb's copy, which holds only in-frame ones; the method was immunoSEQ multiplex PCR. Here the sample table reports approximately 100,000 clones. Material: PBMCs. The receptors come from a man aged 50 or older in good health and CMV-seropositive.

The J gene is TRBJ2-7, the V gene TRBV28, with D tentatively TRBD2 (6 bases). The CDR3 totals 13 residues. CDR1 is MDHEN and CDR2 is SYDVKM in the germline V gene. The CDR3 here is CASSPPEGPGGNV. For the CDR3, the DNA is TGTGCCAGCAGTCCACCCGAAGGGCCCGGCGGGAACGTC.

The chain employs TRBV7-2 and TRBJ2-3; 7 nucleotides line up with TRBD2. Germline CDR1 reads SGHTA; CDR2 reads FQGNSA. Trimming cost V 7 bases and J 0 bases; bases outside gene matches: 10. The CDR3 has 16 amino acids. The CDR3 nucleotides read TGTGCCAGCACCCTTGGGGGGGTTAGTAGCACAGATACGCAGTATTTT. Protein product: CASTLGGVSSTDTQYF. The whole variable domain, filled in from reference TRBV7-2 and TRBJ2-3, reads GAGVSQSPSNKVTEKGKDVELRCDPISGHTALYWYRQSLGQGLEFLIYFQGNSAPDKSGLPSDRFSAERTGGSVSTLTIQRTQQEDSAVYLCASTLGGVSSTDTQYFGPGTRLTVL.

To note about this clone: Other DNA sequences in this sample translate to the same CDR3. The chain joins TRBV7-9 to TRBJ2-1; 7 nucleotides line up with TRBD2. J gave up 2 bases and V 5 bases, and 9 bases lay outside the gene matches. Germline V lookup: CDR1 SEHNR, CDR2 FQNEAQ (reference sequence). The CDR3 is 16 residues long. CDR3 sequence reads: CASSPRGGSAYNEQFF. The DNA for the CDR3 is TGTGCCAGCAGCCCCAGAGGCGGGAGTGCCTACAATGAGCAGTTCTTC.

The chain combines TRBV9 with TRBJ2-1; D possibly corresponds to TRBD2 (5 bases). The CDR3 runs 15 residues. Trimming stripped 0 bases from V and 4 bases from J, with 11 bases between. CDR1 is SGDLS and CDR2 is YYNGEE in the germline V gene. The CDR3 region has the DNA TGTGCCAGCAGCGTAGATCAGGACTCTTACAATGAGCAGTTCTTC. Amino acid sequence: CASSVDQDSYNEQFF.

This chain links TRBV27 with TRBJ2-2; perhaps TRBD1 as D (6 bases). The CDR3 totals 12 residues. Trimming shortened V by 6 bases and J by 7 bases, and 9 bases separated the two germline ends. Germline loops: CDR1 MNHEY, CDR2 SMNVEV (reference sequence). The CDR3 region is CASSQGGGELFF. The CDR3 nucleotides are TGTGCCAGCAGCCAAGGGGGCGGGGAGCTGTTTTTT.